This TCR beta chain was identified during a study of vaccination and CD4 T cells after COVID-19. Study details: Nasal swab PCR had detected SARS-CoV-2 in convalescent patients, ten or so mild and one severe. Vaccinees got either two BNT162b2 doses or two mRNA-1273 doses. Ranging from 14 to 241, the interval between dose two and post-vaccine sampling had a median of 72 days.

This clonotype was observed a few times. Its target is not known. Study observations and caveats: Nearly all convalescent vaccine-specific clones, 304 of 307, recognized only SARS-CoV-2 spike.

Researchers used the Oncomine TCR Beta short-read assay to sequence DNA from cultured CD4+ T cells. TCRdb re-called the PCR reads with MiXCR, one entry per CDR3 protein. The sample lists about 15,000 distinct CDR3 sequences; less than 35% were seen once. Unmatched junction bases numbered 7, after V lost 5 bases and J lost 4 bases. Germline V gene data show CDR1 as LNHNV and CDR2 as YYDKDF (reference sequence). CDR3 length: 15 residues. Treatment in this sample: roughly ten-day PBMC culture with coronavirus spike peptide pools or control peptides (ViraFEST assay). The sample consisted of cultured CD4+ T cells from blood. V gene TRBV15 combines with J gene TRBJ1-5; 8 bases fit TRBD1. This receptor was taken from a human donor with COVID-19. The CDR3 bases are TGTGCCACCAGCCCTGACAGGGGACGAAATCAGCCCCAGCATTTT. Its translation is CATSPDRGRNQPQHF.